A single TCR beta chain is shown here with its context. Its antigen remains unknown. The read stops 3 residues short of the end of the CDR3; the missing end is completed from the germline J gene. Using immunoSEQ multiplex PCR, the repertoire was profiled, and TCRdb retains in-frame clones only, with some absent. This repertoire includes roughly 45,000 clones. This entry comes from a study of T cells in women clearing cervical HPV infection. Germline values: CDR1 SEHNR, CDR2 FQNEAQ (reference sequence). There are 12 residues in the CDR3. Overall study findings and caveats: CIN3+ cases had significantly higher TCR repertoire richness than controls, but evenness did not differ. Cases carried less TRBV6-7 than controls: about 0.1% versus 0.15%.

Prevalent HPV16 infections were excluded; only incident single HPV16 infections included. The specimen sequenced was blood buffy coat. The receptor comes from a woman between 18 and 70 years old with a cervical HPV16 infection that either progressed to CIN3+ or cleared (not recorded which). The chain is built from TRBV7-9 and TRBJ2-4, with a possible D match to TRBD1 (6 bases). Here the CDR3 reads CASSGQNYGQYF. Incomplete CDR3 DNA: TGTGCCAGCAGCGGACAGAACTATGGT. Full variable domain (rest looked up from reference TRBV7-9 and TRBJ2-4): DTGVSQNPRHKITKRGQNVTFRCDPISEHNRLYWYRQTLGQGPEFLTYFQNEAQLEKSRLLSDRFSAERPKGSFSTLEIQRTEQGDSAMYLCASSGQNYGQYFGAGTRLSVL.